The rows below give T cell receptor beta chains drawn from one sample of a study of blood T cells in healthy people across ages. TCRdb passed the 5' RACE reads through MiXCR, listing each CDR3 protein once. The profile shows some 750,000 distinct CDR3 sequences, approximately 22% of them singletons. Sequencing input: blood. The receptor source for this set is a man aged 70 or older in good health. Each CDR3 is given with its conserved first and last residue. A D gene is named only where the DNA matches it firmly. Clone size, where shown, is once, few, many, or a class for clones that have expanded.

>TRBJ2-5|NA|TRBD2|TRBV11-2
TGTGCCAGCAGCTCCACTAGCGGGGGTGCTAGAGGGGAGACCCAGTACTTC
CASSSTSGGARGETQYF
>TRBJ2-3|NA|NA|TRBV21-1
TGTGCCAGCAGCCCCCACCTAGCGGACCGTACGCAGTATTTT
CASSPHLADRTQYF
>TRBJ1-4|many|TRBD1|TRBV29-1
TGCAGCGCGGCCCAGGGGGCTCGGGGTGAAAAACTGTTTTTT
CSAAQGARGEKLFF
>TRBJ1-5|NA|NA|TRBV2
TGTGCCAGCACTGCCGGGATTAGCAATCAGCCCCAGCATTTT
CASTAGISNQPQHF
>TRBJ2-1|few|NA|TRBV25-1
TGTGCCAGCAGTGCGACCGTTGGAGGCTACAATGAGCAGTTCTTC
CASSATVGGYNEQFF
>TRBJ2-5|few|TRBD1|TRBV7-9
TGTGCCAGCAGCCCCCGTGACAGGGACCAAGAGACCCAGTACTTC
CASSPRDRDQETQYF
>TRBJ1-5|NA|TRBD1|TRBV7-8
TGTGCCAGCAGCGCTACAGGGGGGCTTCAGCCCCAGCATTTT
CASSATGGLQPQHF
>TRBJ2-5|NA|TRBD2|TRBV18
TGTGCCAGCTCACCACTGAGCGGGGGAATCCAAGAGACCCAGTACTTC
CASSPLSGGIQETQYF
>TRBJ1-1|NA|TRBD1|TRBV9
TGTGCCAGCAGCGAAATCCCGGACAGGGCCCAAGCTTTCTTT
CASSEIPDRAQAFF
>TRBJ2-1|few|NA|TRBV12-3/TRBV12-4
TGTGCCAGCAGCTTCCGGGAGACTAGCTCCTACAATGAGCAGTTCTTC
CASSFRETSSYNEQFF
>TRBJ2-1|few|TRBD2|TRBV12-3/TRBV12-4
TGTGCCAGCAGTTTCGTACGGGAGGGATACAATGAGCAGTTCTTC
CASSFVREGYNEQFF
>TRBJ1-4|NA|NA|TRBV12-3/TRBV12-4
TGTGCCAGCAGCTTAGACAGGCATGAAAAACTGTTTTTT
CASSLDRHEKLFF
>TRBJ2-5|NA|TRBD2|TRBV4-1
TGCGCCAGCAGCCTCGGCTCGACTAGCGGTCAAGAGACCCAGTACTTC
CASSLGSTSGQETQYF
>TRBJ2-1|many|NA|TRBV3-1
TGTGCCAGCAGCCAAGGGGGCTCCTACAATGAGCAGTTCTTC
CASSQGGSYNEQFF
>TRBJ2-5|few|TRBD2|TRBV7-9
TGTGCCAGCAGCTTAGGTATAGCGTCTAGCGGGTTCCCTACGGTCTTC
CASSLGIASSGFPTVF
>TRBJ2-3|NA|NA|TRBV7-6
TGTGCCAGCAGCCCCCGACCCGGGAGTTCCCACACAGATACGCAGTATTTT
CASSPRPGSSHTDTQYF
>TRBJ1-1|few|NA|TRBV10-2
TGCGCCAGCAGTGATCAGCGGGTGAGGACTGAAGCTTTCTTT
CASSDQRVRTEAFF
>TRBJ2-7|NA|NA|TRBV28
TGTGCCAGCAGACCACGCAGGGGCTCCTACGAGCAGTACTTC
CASRPRRGSYEQYF
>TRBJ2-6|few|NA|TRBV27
TGTGCCAGCAGTTTTCCACCAGGGCTGTCAGGGGCCAACGTCCTGACTTTC
CASSFPPGLSGANVLTF
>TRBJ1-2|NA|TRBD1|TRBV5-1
TGCGCCAGCAGCTTAGGACAGGACATCTATGGCTACACCTTC
CASSLGQDIYGYTF
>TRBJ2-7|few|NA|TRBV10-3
TGTGCCACCGGGCTGTTGGGGGAGCAGTACTTC
CATGLLGEQYF
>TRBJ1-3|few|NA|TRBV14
TGTGCCAGCAGCCAAGGTCCGGGAAACACCATATATTTT
CASSQGPGNTIYF
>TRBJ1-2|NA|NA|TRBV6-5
TGTGCCAGCAGTTACTGGGGGGCTGAAGGAGGCTACACCTTC
CASSYWGAEGGYTF
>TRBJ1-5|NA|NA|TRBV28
TGTGCCAGCAGTTCGACCCAGCCCCAGCATTTT
CASSSTQPQHF
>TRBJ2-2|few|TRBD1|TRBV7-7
TGTGCTCTGCGACGAGGGGGCAGTACCGGGGAGCTGTTTTTT
CALRRGGSTGELFF
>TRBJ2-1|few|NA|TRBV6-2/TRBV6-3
TGTGCCAGCAGTTACGGCAAAGGCGGCGGTGAGCAGTTCTTC
CASSYGKGGGEQFF
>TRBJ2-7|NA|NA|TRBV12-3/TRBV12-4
TGTGCCAGCAGTCGAGGGGACGTCTACGAGCAGTACTTC
CASSRGDVYEQYF
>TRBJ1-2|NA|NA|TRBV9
TGTGCCAGCAGCGTAGCGGGGAAAGGCTACACCTTC
CASSVAGKGYTF
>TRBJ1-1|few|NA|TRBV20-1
TGCAGTGCTAGATCCAGGCCGACCACTGAAGCTTTCTTT
CSARSRPTTEAFF
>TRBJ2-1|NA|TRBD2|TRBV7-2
TGTGCCAGTAGCTTAGCCAAAAGGATAGGATCGGGAGGCTCCTACAATGAGCAGTTCTTC
CASSLAKRIGSGGSYNEQFF
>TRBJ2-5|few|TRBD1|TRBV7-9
TGTGCCAGCAGAACCGGGACAGGGGGCTATGAGACCCAGTACTTC
CASRTGTGGYETQYF
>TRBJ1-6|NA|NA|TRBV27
TGTGCCAGCAGTTCGGGCCGGGGGAATTCACCCCTCCACTTT
CASSSGRGNSPLHF
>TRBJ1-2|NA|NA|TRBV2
TGTGCCAGCCCCGAATCGGGGGCCTTATATGGCTACACCTTC
CASPESGALYGYTF
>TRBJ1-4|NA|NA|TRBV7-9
TGTGCCAGCAGCTTAGTAGGCGACAACGAAAAACTGTTTTTT
CASSLVGDNEKLFF
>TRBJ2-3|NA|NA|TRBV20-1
TGCAGTGCTAGAGTGAGTGGGCGCACAGATACGCAGTATTTT
CSARVSGRTDTQYF
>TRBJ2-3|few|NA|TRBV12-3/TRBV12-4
TGTGCCAGCACTTCAACGAGGGGTACGCAGTATTTT
CASTSTRGTQYF
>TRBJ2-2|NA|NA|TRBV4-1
TGCGCCAGCAGCCAAGATCAGGACCTCACCGGGGAGCTGTTTTTT
CASSQDQDLTGELFF
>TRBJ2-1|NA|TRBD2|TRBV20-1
TGCAGTGCTAGCCCGGGGGGCTACAATGAGCAGTTCTTC
CSASPGGYNEQFF
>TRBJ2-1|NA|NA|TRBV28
TGTGCCACCCTTCGCGTTTACAATGAGCGGTTCTTC
CATLRVYNERFF
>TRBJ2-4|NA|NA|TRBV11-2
TGTGCCAGCAGTCCCAATACAGGGTCCCGGAACATTCAGTACTTC
CASSPNTGSRNIQYF
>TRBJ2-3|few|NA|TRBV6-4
TGTGCCAGCAGCCCTAGTTTGGCAGATACGCAGTATTTT
CASSPSLADTQYF
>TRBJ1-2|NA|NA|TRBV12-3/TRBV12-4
TGTGCCAGCAGTCCTGGGGATGCAGCCTATGGCTACACCTTC
CASSPGDAAYGYTF
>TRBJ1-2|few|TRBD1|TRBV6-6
TGTGCCAGCAGTTACCCCGACAGGGGTGGAGGCTATGGCTACACCTTC
CASSYPDRGGGYGYTF
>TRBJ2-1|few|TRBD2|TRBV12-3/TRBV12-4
TGTGCCAGCAGTCGACTAGCGGCGGCGTACAATGAGCAGTTCTTC
CASSRLAAAYNEQFF
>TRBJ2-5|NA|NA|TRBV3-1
TGTGCCAGCAGCCAACCGAGCGGACCTCAATACTTC
CASSQPSGPQYF
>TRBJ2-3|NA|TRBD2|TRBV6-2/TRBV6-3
TGTGTCAGCAGTTACTCGAATTCCCTAGCGGGCGCAGATACGCAGTATTTT
CVSSYSNSLAGADTQYF
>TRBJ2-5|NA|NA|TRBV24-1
TGTGCCACCAGTGGAGGGGGGACCCAGTACTTC
CATSGGGTQYF
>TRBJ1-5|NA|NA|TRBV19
TGTGCCAGTAGTATTGCATCGGATCAGCCCCAGCATTTT
CASSIASDQPQHF
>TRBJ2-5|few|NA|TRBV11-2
TGTGCCAGCAGCCCGCCGAGCAGGGAGACCCAGTACTTC
CASSPPSRETQYF
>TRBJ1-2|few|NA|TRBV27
TGTGCCAGCAGTTTAAAGGGGACGAGGTTCGTCGGATATGGCTACACCTTC
CASSLKGTRFVGYGYTF
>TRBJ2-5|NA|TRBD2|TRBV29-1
TGCAGCGTTGAAGGGGGACTAGCGGGCCAAGAGACCCAGTACTTC
CSVEGGLAGQETQYF
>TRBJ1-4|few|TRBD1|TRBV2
TGTGCCAACTCCTTTTGGACAGGCGGGAATGAAAAACTGTTTTTT
CANSFWTGGNEKLFF
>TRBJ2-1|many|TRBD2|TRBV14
TGTGCCAGCAGCAAGCCGGGACTACAGTACAATGAGCAGTTCTTC
CASSKPGLQYNEQFF
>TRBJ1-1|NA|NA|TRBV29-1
TGCAGCGCCCGGACAGCTACAAACACTGAAGCTTTCTTT
CSARTATNTEAFF